This is a list of T cell receptor beta chains from one sample in a study of Graves' ophthalmopathy and Graves' hyperthyroidism. TCRdb fed the multiplex PCR reads into MiXCR, producing one record per CDR3 protein. The table shows around 600,000 distinct CDR3 sequences, with approximately 39% occurring only once. Source material: peripheral blood. Receptors were obtained from an adult man with Graves' ophthalmopathy. Both conserved end residues are part of each CDR3. A D gene is named only where the DNA matches it firmly. Not all rows give a size; the values are once, few, many and, for expanded clones, a class.

J gene	clone size	V gene	D gene	CDR3 protein	CDR3 DNA
TRBJ2-5	.	TRBV15	TRBD1	CATSSYSGQGLGETQYF	TGTGCCACCAGCAGTTACTCGGGACAGGGATTGGGTGAGACCCAGTACTTC
TRBJ2-3	.	TRBV19	.	CASTRGTADTQYF	TGTGCCAGTACGAGGGGGACGGCAGATACGCAGTATTTT
TRBJ1-1	.	TRBV2	.	CASKGPGSTEAFF	TGTGCCAGCAAGGGCCCAGGGAGCACTGAAGCTTTCTTT
TRBJ2-5	many	TRBV18	.	CASSPRRETQYF	TGTGCCAGCAGTCCGAGGAGGGAGACCCAGTACTTC
TRBJ1-2	few	TRBV12-5	.	CASGRDELDYTF	TGTGCTAGTGGCCGGGACGAACTAGACTACACCTTC
TRBJ2-7	.	TRBV7-2	TRBD2	CASSFQTSGTYEQYF	TGTGCCAGCAGCTTCCAGACTAGCGGTACCTACGAGCAGTACTTC
TRBJ2-7	.	TRBV12-3/TRBV12-4	.	CASSPPRGVAYEQYF	TGTGCCAGCAGTCCCCCGCGGGGTGTCGCCTACGAGCAGTACTTC
TRBJ1-5	many	TRBV5-1	.	CASSPDTLGGNQPQHF	TGCGCCAGCAGCCCGGACACGTTGGGGGGCAATCAGCCCCAGCATTTT
TRBJ2-5	.	TRBV10-3	.	CASKSWTQETQYF	TGTGCCAGCAAGTCATGGACCCAAGAGACCCAGTACTTC
TRBJ2-7	.	TRBV7-8	.	CASSLGWGASSYEQYF	TGTGCCAGCAGCTTAGGGTGGGGTGCGAGCTCCTACGAGCAGTACTTC
TRBJ2-5	.	TRBV5-6	.	CASSPLGPGQETQYF	TGTGCCAGCAGCCCCCTGGGGCCAGGGCAAGAGACCCAGTACTTC
TRBJ2-6	.	TRBV9	.	CASSPSIGANVLTF	TGTGCCAGCAGCCCATCCATCGGGGCCAACGTCCTGACTTTC
TRBJ2-3	.	TRBV7-8	TRBD2	CASSSLGVSGSSTDTQYF	TGTGCCAGCAGCTCATTAGGTGTTAGCGGGTCTAGCACAGATACGCAGTATTTT
TRBJ2-7	.	TRBV29-1	TRBD2	CSVDDWQREGVHEQYF	TGCAGCGTTGACGATTGGCAGCGGGAGGGAGTCCACGAGCAGTACTTC
TRBJ2-5	many	TRBV7-9	TRBD1	CASSLGQGPRETQYF	TGTGCCAGCAGCTTGGGACAGGGGCCCAGGGAGACCCAGTACTTC
TRBJ1-5	.	TRBV2	.	CASRRGDQPQHF	TGTGCCAGCAGAAGGGGCGATCAGCCCCAGCATTTT